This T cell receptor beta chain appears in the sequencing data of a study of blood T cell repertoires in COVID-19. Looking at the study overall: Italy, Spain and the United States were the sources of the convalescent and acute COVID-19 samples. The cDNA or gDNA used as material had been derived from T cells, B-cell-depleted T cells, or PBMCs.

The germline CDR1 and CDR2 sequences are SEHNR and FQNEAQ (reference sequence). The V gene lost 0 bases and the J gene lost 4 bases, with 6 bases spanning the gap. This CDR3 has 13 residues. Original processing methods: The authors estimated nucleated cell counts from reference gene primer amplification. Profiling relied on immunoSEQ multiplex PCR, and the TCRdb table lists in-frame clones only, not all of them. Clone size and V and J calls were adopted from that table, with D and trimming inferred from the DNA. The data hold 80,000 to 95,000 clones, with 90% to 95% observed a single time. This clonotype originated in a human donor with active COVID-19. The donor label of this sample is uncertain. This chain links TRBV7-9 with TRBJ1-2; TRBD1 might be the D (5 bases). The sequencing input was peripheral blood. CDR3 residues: CASSLAGAYGYTF. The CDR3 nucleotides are TGTGCCAGCAGCTTAGCAGGGGCCTATGGCTACACCTTC.